A single sample gave rise to the 25 T cell receptor beta chains below, sequenced in a study of CD8+CD57+ T cells in acquired aplastic anemia listed by TCRdb under 2018. Patients chosen for sequencing had shown expansion of CD8+CD57+ cells by flow cytometry. For sequencing, an Illumina HiSeq 2000 was employed. TCR beta VDJ combination and CDR3 sequence profiling used genomic DNA as the template. Through fastp at Q25 and MiXCR, TCRdb rebuilt clones from the public reads, retaining in-frame beta chains. Each CDR3 protein appears once, grouped with its most common genes and DNA. A total of 160,000 or so distinct CDR3 sequences appear in this sample, around 47% of them only once. The ten largest account for 3.2% of the sample. The sample was sorted CD4+, CD8+, or CD8+CD57+ T cells (not recorded which) from PBMCs. The receptors here all came from a human donor with aplastic anemia.

This clonotype has a handful of counts. The chain carries TRBV25-1 and TRBJ2-1; TRBD2 matches at 9 bases. The CDR3 covers 16 residues. V shed 8 bases, J shed 5 bases, and the junction held 13 bases outside the gene matches. The germline V gene encodes CDR1 MGHDK and CDR2 SYGVNS. CDR3 loop: CASSPGIAGANNEQFF. DNA of the CDR3: TGTGCCAGCTCACCAGGAATAGCGGGGGCCAACAATGAGCAGTTCTTC.

This clonotype was picked up many times. The chain links TRBV5-8 to TRBJ1-3, with D perhaps matching TRBD1 (6 bases). The germline V and J ends were trimmed by 2 bases and 4 bases, with 10 bases remaining between them. The length of the CDR3 is 14 residues. Germline CDR1 SGHTS, CDR2 YDEGEE. The CDR3, as DNA: TGTGCCAGCAGCTTATGGCAGGGGGGAAACACCATATATTTT. It translates to CASSLWQGGNTIYF.

A remark on this clonotype: One end of the junction does not line up with germline, which may come from a read error. The rearrangement uses TRBV10-2 and TRBJ1-1; possibly TRBD1 for D (6 bases). CDR1 is WSHSY, CDR2 SAAADI, per germline. This CDR3 has 15 amino acids. CDR3 loop: CARSRYSGVGTEAFF. The CDR3 region has the DNA TGCGCCCGCAGCCGATACTCAGGGGTCGGGACTGAAGCTTTCTTT.

This clonotype was detected many times. The chain combines TRBV5-8 with TRBJ1-5; D is undetermined. The CDR3 is 14 amino acids. Trimming removed 2 bases at V and 3 bases at J, with 9 bases between. Looked up from germline, CDR1 is SGHTS and CDR2 is YDEGEE. The CDR3 loop is CASSLTVNNQPQHF. CDR3 sequence (DNA): TGTGCCAGCAGCTTAACAGTTAACAATCAGCCCCAGCATTTT.

This clonotype was detected ten times or more. As DNA, the CDR3 is TGTGCCAGCAGTGAAAATTTTGGGGGCAATCAGCCCCAGCATTTT. Its protein is CASSENFGGNQPQHF. J is TRBJ1-5 and V is TRBV6-1; D not resolved. V was clipped by 2 bases and J by 2 bases, with 10 bases between them. Germline V lookup: CDR1 MNHNS, CDR2 SASEGT. The CDR3 covers 15 residues.

This clonotype occurred once. The CDR3 ends on some other residue instead of the conserved phenylalanine or tryptophan, so this is likely a read error. The DNA is omitted, as the CDR3 cannot be located on it reliably, and the CDR3 follows TCRdb's listing. The chain joins TRBV10-3 to TRBJ1-1; the table names TRBD1, a call not compared with the DNA. The CDR3 spans 14 residues, counting both ends. Germline loops: CDR1 ENHRY, CDR2 SYGVKD. This chain's CDR3 is CASSGQGLNTEAFL.

The rearrangement links TRBV7-2 to TRBJ2-5; D unresolved. This CDR3 has 14 residues. Germline CDR1 reads SGHTA; CDR2 reads FQGNSA. V was clipped by 3 bases and J by 4 bases, with 12 bases between them. For the CDR3, the DNA is TGTGCCAGCAGCTTCTCAGCCGTTTCAGAGACCCAGTACTTC. It is translated as CASSFSAVSETQYF.

The chain joins TRBV2 to TRBJ1-1, with D possibly matching TRBD1 (5 bases). CDR1 and CDR2 from the germline V gene are SNHLY and FYNNEI. The V end was cut by 7 bases, the J end by 4 bases, with 10 bases between. CDR3 length: 12 residues. The CDR3 is CASKGRATEAFF. The CDR3 DNA reads TGTGCCAGCAAGGGCAGGGCCACTGAAGCTTTCTTT.

This clonotype has ten or more counts. The gene calls are TRBV7-6 and TRBJ2-7, with 11 positions matching TRBD2. The CDR3 length is 16 residues. The V gene's germline CDR1 is SGHVS and CDR2 FNYEAQ. Trimming took 5 bases from V and 4 from J; bases not matched to a gene: 10. This chain's CDR3 is CASSKYPGLADYEQYF. CDR3 coding DNA: TGTGCCAGCAGCAAATACCCGGGACTAGCGGATTACGAGCAGTACTTC.

V usage is TRBV7-8 and J usage is TRBJ2-3; D is undetermined. V lost 6 bases and J lost 4, with 17 bases in between. This CDR3 is 15 amino acids long. In germline, CDR1 is SGHVS, CDR2 FQNEAQ. The CDR3 DNA is TGTGCCAGCAGTTCCGAAGGGTCACCCGCAGATACGCAGTATTTT. Translated: CASSSEGSPADTQYF.

This clonotype was detected many times. The V and J genes are TRBV4-2 and TRBJ2-7; 10 nucleotides agree with TRBD2. Losses at the gene ends were 0 bases for V and 7 bases for J; bases not matched to a gene: 12. The CDR3 totals 17 residues. The V gene's germline CDR1 is LGHNA and CDR2 YNFKEQ. The CDR3 bases are TGTGCCAGCAGCCAAGATGGGGTAGCGGGGGGAAATGGGGAGCAGTACTTC. It specifies CASSQDGVAGGNGEQYF.

In its sample, this clonotype was seen a few times. A read error is possible here, since a much larger clone lies one base away. This chain joins TRBV20-1 and TRBJ2-2, with D perhaps TRBD1 (6 bases). Germline V gene sequence: CDR1 DFQATT, CDR2 SNEGSKA (reference sequence). CDR3 size: 14 residues. The CDR3 sequence: CSARDKGTTGELVF. CDR3 DNA: TGCAGTGCTAGAGATAAGGGGACAACCGGGGAGCTGGTTTTT.

A word on this clonotype: This clone may be a read error of a much larger clone one base away. V is TRBV15 and J is TRBJ2-1, with 8 bases identical to TRBD2. The V and J ends lost 5 bases and 2 bases, in that order; junction bases with no gene match: 2. Germline assignment: CDR1 LNHNV and CDR2 YYDKDF (reference sequence). This CDR3 contains 14 residues. The CDR3 region is CATSRGLAYNEQFF. Written as DNA, the CDR3 is TGTGCCACCAGCCGGGGACTAGCCTACAATGAGCAGTTCTTC.

The genes are TRBV10-1 and TRBJ2-7; possible D gene TRBD2, 6 bases. This CDR3 spans 14 amino acids. Trimming removed 3 bases from V and 0 bases from J, with 9 bases in between. Germline CDR1 WNHNN, CDR2 SYGVQD (reference sequence). The CDR3 here is CASSDSSGSYEQYF. Written as DNA, the CDR3 is TGCGCCAGCAGTGATAGTAGCGGCTCCTACGAGCAGTACTTC.

This clonotype was seen repeatedly, ten times or more. This may be a read error: a much more frequent sequence differs by one nucleotide. The chain has TRBV2 and TRBJ2-7; no reliable D call. Between the trimmed V and J ends, which lost 8 bases and 7 bases, there was a span of 9 bases. CDR3 length: 10 residues. Germline values: CDR1 SNHLY, CDR2 FYNNEI. The CDR3 here is CASRLLEQYF. The CDR3 nucleotides read TGTGCCAGCCGCCTTCTGGAGCAGTACTTC.

J is TRBJ1-2 and V is TRBV7-2; D remains unclear. This CDR3 spans 14 amino acids. Germline V CDR1 and CDR2: SGHTA, FQGNSA. Trimming shortened V by 2 bases and J by 3 bases, and 10 bases separated the two germline ends. The CDR3 DNA follows: TGTGCCAGCAGCTTACCTCAGACCTACTATGGCTACACCTTC. It yields the protein CASSLPQTYYGYTF. Combining the CDR3 with reference TRBV7-2 and TRBJ1-2 gives the whole variable domain GAGVSQSPSNKVTEKGKDVELRCDPISGHTALYWYRQSLGQGLEFLIYFQGNSAPDKSGLPSDRFSAERTGGSVSTLTIQRTQQEDSAVYLCASSLPQTYYGYTFGSGTRLTVV.

This clonotype was observed a few times. The chain combines TRBV3-1 with TRBJ1-2; 11 nucleotides align to TRBD1. This CDR3 is built from 16 residues. The V gene's germline CDR1 is LGHDT and CDR2 YNNKEL (reference sequence). J lost 6 bases, V lost 2 bases, and 8 bases had no gene match. CDR3 sequence (DNA): TGTGCCAGCAGCCAATGGATCGGGACAGGGGGTGATGGCTACACCTTC. It codes for CASSQWIGTGGDGYTF.

The table lists this clonotype with many counts. The V call is TRBV7-2, the J call TRBJ1-1; 9 bases align to TRBD1. This CDR3 comprises 13 residues. Trimming took 5 bases from V and 10 from J; bases not matched to a gene: 8. Germline CDR1 reads SGHTA; CDR2 reads FQGNSA. The CDR3 bases are TGTGCCAGCAGCCCCGGGACAGGGCTTAGAGCTTTCTTT. It specifies CASSPGTGLRAFF. Using reference TRBV7-2 and TRBJ1-1 for the parts outside the CDR3, the full variable domain is GAGVSQSPSNKVTEKGKDVELRCDPISGHTALYWYRQSLGQGLEFLIYFQGNSAPDKSGLPSDRFSAERTGGSVSTLTIQRTQQEDSAVYLCASSPGTGLRAFFGQGTRLTVV.

A few counts support this clonotype. The chain uses TRBV20-1 and TRBJ1-1, with D possibly being TRBD1 (5 bases). The V end was cut by 3 bases, the J end by 2 bases, with 10 bases between. The CDR3 totals 13 residues. Germline V gene data show CDR1 as DFQATT and CDR2 as SNEGSKA (reference sequence). The CDR3 protein is CSASRGANTEAFF. The CDR3, as DNA: TGCAGTGCTAGTCGCGGGGCCAACACTGAAGCTTTCTTT.

This clonotype was detected many times. The chain uses TRBV19 and TRBJ1-1; possible D gene TRBD1, 5 bases. V was shortened by 4 bases and J by 5 bases, with 14 bases between the two germline ends. Germline CDR1 LNHDA, CDR2 SQIVND (reference sequence). There are 14 residues in the CDR3. CDR3 nucleotide sequence: TGTGCCAGTAGTAGTGCGGGGGGAAGGACTGAAGCTTTCTTT. As protein: CASSSAGGRTEAFF.

J is TRBJ2-6 and V is TRBV25-1; D call uncertain. CDR3 length equals 13 residues. Trimming took off 8 bases at V and 2 bases at J, with 7 bases between the two ends. The V gene's germline CDR1 is MGHDK and CDR2 SYGVNS. DNA of the CDR3: TGTGCCAGCCAAGCTACTGGGGCCAACGTCCTGACTTTC. This gives the protein CASQATGANVLTF.

The chain employs TRBV7-9 and TRBJ1-1; D not resolved. This CDR3 has 14 amino acids. Trimming removed 0 bases from V and 0 bases from J, with 5 bases in between. Germline V lookup: CDR1 SEHNR, CDR2 FQNEAQ (reference sequence). The CDR3 DNA reads as TGTGCCAGCAGCTTAGCCAGACTGAACACTGAAGCTTTCTTT. Encoded protein: CASSLARLNTEAFF.

Ten or more counts support this clonotype. The chain carries TRBV5-1 and TRBJ1-1; D is uncertain. Trimming left V 4 bases short and J 5 bases short, with 12 bases between. The CDR3 extends over 13 amino acids. Germline CDR1 and CDR2: SGHRS and YFSETQ. The CDR3 DNA reads TGCGCCAGCAGCCCACAATTAGGGACTGAAGCTTTCTTT. It is translated as CASSPQLGTEAFF.

This clonotype has ten or more counts. V gene TRBV3-1 combines with J gene TRBJ1-6; D is ambiguous. Trimming removed 2 bases from V and 6 bases from J, with 8 bases in between. The germline gives CDR1 LGHDT, CDR2 YNNKEL (reference sequence). The CDR3 is made up of 14 amino acids. CDR3 in amino acids: CASSQTGSNSPLHF. CDR3 nucleotides: TGTGCCAGCAGCCAAACCGGATCTAATTCACCCCTCCACTTT. Supplemented by reference TRBV3-1 and TRBJ1-6, the full variable domain reads DTAVSQTPKYLVTQMGNDKSIKCEQNLGHDTMYWYKQDSKKFLKIMFSYNNKELIINETVPNRFSPKSPDKAHLNLHINSLELGDSAVYFCASSQTGSNSPLHFGNGTRLTVT.

The V gene is TRBV10-3, the J gene TRBJ1-2; 8 nucleotides match TRBD1. The CDR3 is made up of 16 amino acids. Germline V gene data show CDR1 as ENHRY and CDR2 as SYGVKD. With 0 bases clipped from V and 1 base from J, the junction kept 4 bases outside the gene matches. CDR3 residues: CAISESVTGGNYGYTF. The CDR3, as DNA: TGTGCCATCAGTGAGTCTGTAACAGGGGGTAACTATGGCTACACCTTC.